This record concerns one T cell receptor beta chain sequence. Germline CDR1 reads DFQATT; CDR2 reads SNEGSKA (reference sequence). This CDR3 has 15 residues. V was cut by 3 bases and J by 4 bases, with 16 bases left in between. The data are from a study of blood T cell repertoires in COVID-19. Study as a whole: From T cells, B-cell-depleted T cells, or PBMCs came the material, which was cDNA or gDNA.

Here immunoSEQ multiplex PCR was the method, and the copy in TCRdb shows in-frame clones only, minus some. The repertoire includes 95,000 to 150,000 clones, 60% to 80% of them detected once, and about 6% sits in the top ten. Patients in Seattle were enrolled during active infection, then followed longitudinally. Sequenced input: peripheral blood. This chain uses TRBV20-1 with TRBJ1-5; D perhaps matches TRBD1 (5 bases). This TCR was recovered from a man older than 75 with COVID-19, enrolled during active disease. CDR3 sequence: CSASYGRAGNQPQHF. DNA of the CDR3: TGCAGTGCTAGTTACGGCAGGGCCGGGAATCAGCCCCAGCATTTT.